What follows describes a single T cell receptor (beta chain). Its target antigen remains unknown. No much larger clonotype is one base removed from it; base qualities were not supplied. Libraries were built with the immunoSEQ multiplex PCR assay. The clones in this table, taken by TCRdb from immuneACCESS, are in-frame only. Not every clone is retained; where verified, under half of the shortfall comes from an unresolved V gene, and the cause of the rest is unknown. The sample profile shows about 130,000 clones; approximately 90% of them were found once. The top ten constitute roughly 2.5% of the sample. Reading the germline V gene (reference sequence) gives CDR1 MNHEY and CDR2 SMNVEV. The CDR3 sequence holds 13 residues, the cysteine and phenylalanine included. The entry retains the CDR3 DNA only, 39 bases that are in frame from base 1. V is pared back by 5 bases and J by 2 bases, with 8 bases lying between the germline termini.

These data are taken from a study of control samples from healthy donors and cancer patients (dated by TCRdb to 2020 to 2022). This sequence was found in a man aged 35 to 55 in good health. Sample: blood. The chain couples TRBV27 to TRBJ2-3; no D segment can be confidently identified. The sequenced DNA is TGTGCCAGCAGTCCCCTCTTCACAGATACGCAGTATTTT. Its translation is CASSPLFTDTQYF.